The 22 T cell receptor beta chains reported below all come from one sample, sequenced in a study of vaccination and CD4 T cells after COVID-19 (dated by TCRdb to about 2022). Libraries were made using PCR. TCRdb names Illumina iSeq 100 as the instrument used. TCR sequencing of DNA from cultured CD4+ T cells used the Oncomine TCR Beta short-read assay at the Johns Hopkins FTIC core. Starting from the raw public reads, TCRdb applied fastp trimming at Q25, assembled clones with MiXCR and retained in-frame beta chains. Rows with a matching CDR3 protein are joined into one entry that keeps the most common DNA and genes. Across this sample there are approximately 21,000 distinct CDR3 sequences, with 60% seen only once. The ten largest account for just under 9% of the sample. No antigen has been identified for these receptors. The treatment or condition label, as the study defines it: approximately nine-day PBMC culture with coronavirus spike peptide pools or control peptides (ViraFEST assay).

The material was CD4+ T cells from blood, cultured in vitro, obtained after SARS-CoV-2 vaccination. The source of these receptors is a human donor who had recovered from COVID-19.

This chain links TRBV20-1 with TRBJ1-2; 7 bases match TRBD1. CDR1 DFQATT and CDR2 SNEGSKA come from the germline V gene (reference sequence). This CDR3 comprises 14 residues. The ends lost 3 bases at V and 5 bases at J; junction bases unmatched: 9. The CDR3 region is CSARGGQTIYGYTF. CDR3 nucleotide sequence: TGCAGTGCTAGGGGGGGACAGACAATATATGGCTACACCTTC.

The genes are TRBV12-3 or TRBV12-4 and TRBJ2-1; D unresolved. This CDR3 has 11 amino acids. The germline V and J ends were trimmed by 2 bases and 8 bases, with 4 bases remaining between them. This chain's CDR3 is CASSLLDEQFF. Here the CDR3 DNA reads TGTGCCAGCAGTTTATTGGATGAGCAGTTCTTC.

This clonotype was counted a few times. The chain has TRBV15 and TRBJ2-7; the D is unclear. Germline V CDR1 and CDR2: LNHNV, YYDKDF (reference sequence). The CDR3 length is 11 residues. The germline V and J ends were trimmed by 1 base and 7 bases, with 5 bases remaining between them. In DNA form, the CDR3 reads TGTGCCACCAGCAGAGGTTGGGAGCAGTACTTC. This codes for CATSRGWEQYF.

V usage is TRBV6-5 and J usage is TRBJ2-7; 11 nucleotides align to TRBD2. This CDR3 has 18 amino acids. Germline loops: CDR1 MNHEY, CDR2 SVGAGI. J was trimmed by 5 bases and V by 4 bases; bases with no gene match: 16. The DNA of the CDR3 is TGTGCCAGCAGTTCCTTACCTTTTAGCGGGAGGGCCGCCGACGAGCAGTACTTC. It specifies CASSSLPFSGRAADEQYF.

The V and J genes are TRBV20-1 and TRBJ2-2; TRBD1 agrees at 10 bases. With 2 bases clipped from V and 3 bases from J, the junction kept 6 bases outside the gene matches. Germline V gene sequence: CDR1 DFQATT, CDR2 SNEGSKA (reference sequence). This CDR3 is 16 amino acids long. CDR3 loop: CSARIPGQGYTGELFF. As DNA, the CDR3 is TGCAGTGCTAGAATACCGGGACAGGGGTACACCGGGGAGCTGTTTTTT.

This clonotype turned up a few times. The rearrangement uses TRBV30 and TRBJ1-1; no clear D. Germline CDR1 GTSNPN, CDR2 SVGIG (reference sequence). V lost 2 bases, J lost 0 bases, and 7 bases lay in between. The CDR3 extends over 13 amino acids. This CDR3 reads CAWSTDLNTEAFF. The CDR3 DNA reads as TGTGCCTGGAGTACCGATTTGAACACTGAAGCTTTCTTT.

V gene TRBV25-1 combines with J gene TRBJ2-7; 7 nucleotides match TRBD2. Germline CDR1 reads MGHDK; CDR2 reads SYGVNS. Germline trimming cut 3 bases from V and 5 bases from J; bases unmatched to any gene: 4. CDR3 length: 13 amino acids. The CDR3 loop reads CASSDWTSHEQYF. The CDR3 DNA reads TGTGCCAGCAGTGACTGGACTAGTCACGAGCAGTACTTC.

The rearrangement joins TRBV20-1 to TRBJ2-3; TRBD1 matches at 8 bases. The CDR3 spans 16 residues. CDR1 and CDR2 (germline): DFQATT, SNEGSKA (reference sequence). J lost 1 base, V lost 0 bases, and 6 bases had no gene match. The CDR3 here is CSARDPLQGGTDTQYF. The DNA of the CDR3 is TGCAGTGCTAGAGATCCTTTACAGGGGGGCACAGATACGCAGTATTTT.

The rearrangement uses TRBV7-6 and TRBJ2-7; D unclear. The V gene lost 1 base and the J gene lost 6 bases, with 7 bases spanning the gap. The CDR3 has 12 amino acids. Looked up from germline, CDR1 is SGHVS and CDR2 is FNYEAQ. The CDR3 nucleotides are TGTGCCAGCAGCTTAGACCCACTCGAGCAGTACTTC. It encodes CASSLDPLEQYF.

This clonotype was counted a few times. The chain employs TRBV6-5 and TRBJ1-6; TRBD1 matches 7 bases. Losses at the gene ends were 0 bases for V and 8 bases for J; bases not matched to a gene: 4. The CDR3 covers 15 residues. Germline CDR1 and CDR2: MNHEY and SVGAGI. The CDR3 region is CASSYSGGGDSPLHF. The CDR3 region has the DNA TGTGCCAGCAGTTACTCAGGAGGGGGCGATTCACCCCTCCACTTT.

A single count supports this clonotype. The genes are TRBV24-1 and TRBJ2-2; TRBD2 matches 7 bases. CDR1 KGHDR and CDR2 SFDVKD come from the germline V gene. V was pared by 5 bases and J by 2 bases, with 7 bases of the junction left unmatched. The CDR3 runs to 16 residues. CDR3 sequence reads: CATSGAAGSNTGELFF. Here the CDR3 DNA reads TGTGCCACCAGTGGGGCAGCGGGAAGTAACACCGGGGAGCTGTTTTTT.

The genes are TRBV20-1 and TRBJ1-1; 8 nucleotides match TRBD1. V lost 0 bases, J lost 4 bases, and 7 bases stayed unmatched. CDR3 length: 15 amino acids. Germline loops: CDR1 DFQATT, CDR2 SNEGSKA (reference sequence). CDR3 region: CSARDSGQGSTEAFF. CDR3 DNA: TGCAGTGCTAGAGATTCTGGACAGGGTAGCACTGAAGCTTTCTTT.

The sample holds one count of this clonotype. The genes are TRBV20-1 and TRBJ1-1; D is ambiguous. The CDR3 runs 13 residues. V was shortened by 4 bases and J by 1 base, with 10 bases between the two germline ends. Germline loops: CDR1 DFQATT, CDR2 SNEGSKA (reference sequence). The CDR3 coding sequence is TGCAGTGCTACGGGCAGCCCGAACACTGAAGCTTTCTTT. Amino acid sequence: CSATGSPNTEAFF.

The chain combines TRBV27 with TRBJ2-5, with D perhaps being TRBD1 or TRBD2 (5 bases each). Germline V lookup: CDR1 MNHEY, CDR2 SMNVEV (reference sequence). CDR3 length: 16 amino acids. V shed 4 bases and J shed 0 bases, with 15 bases lying between them. This CDR3 reads CASSSSSSGHQETQYF. The CDR3 nucleotides read TGTGCCAGCAGTTCCAGTTCGTCGGGGCACCAAGAGACCCAGTACTTC.

The chain employs TRBV20-1 and TRBJ1-1, with D perhaps TRBD1 (5 bases). Germline-derived CDR1 and CDR2 are DFQATT and SNEGSKA (reference sequence). This CDR3 is built from 14 residues. The ends were cut back, 3 bases at V and 5 bases at J, with 16 bases in the middle. CDR3 amino acids: CSARFGGGGTEAFF. The CDR3 DNA sequence: TGCAGTGCTAGGTTTGGGGGTGGGGGAACTGAAGCTTTCTTT.

This chain joins TRBV29-1 and TRBJ2-7; 7 nucleotides agree with TRBD2. The germline gives CDR1 SQVTM, CDR2 ANQGSEA. The junction had 11 bases not matched to a gene; V was cut back by 5 bases and J by 7 bases. CDR3 length equals 13 residues. For the CDR3, the DNA is TGCAGCGTTAATGAGGCGGGAGTGGGGGAGCAGTACTTC. Its protein product is CSVNEAGVGEQYF.

The V gene is TRBV2, the J gene TRBJ2-7, with D possibly being TRBD1 or TRBD2 (5 bases each). The CDR3 runs 12 residues. V was shortened by 6 bases and J by 0 bases, with 6 bases between the two germline ends. Germline lookup yields CDR1 SNHLY and CDR2 FYNNEI. CDR3 loop: CASRGDSYEQYF. CDR3 nucleotides: TGTGCCAGCAGGGGGGACTCCTACGAGCAGTACTTC.

J is TRBJ2-5 and V is TRBV20-1; D perhaps matches TRBD2 (6 bases). The CDR3 length is 15 residues. CDR1 DFQATT and CDR2 SNEGSKA come from the germline V gene (reference sequence). V gave up 5 bases and J gave up 2 bases, with 18 bases separating them. CDR3 DNA: TGCAGTGCTGCCCCTCCCCGGGGGAAACAAGAGACCCAGTACTTC. Translating gives CSAAPPRGKQETQYF.

The rearrangement links TRBV5-6 to TRBJ1-5, with D maybe TRBD1 (6 bases). Germline CDR1 and CDR2: SGHDT and YYEEEE. V was cut by 0 bases and J by 6 bases, with 10 bases left in between. The CDR3 loop spans 14 amino acids. This CDR3 reads CASSLAGTSQPQHF. Written as DNA, the CDR3 is TGTGCCAGCAGCTTGGCCGGGACAAGTCAGCCCCAGCATTTT.

The chain couples TRBV30 to TRBJ1-5; D perhaps matches TRBD1 (5 bases). Trimming took 8 bases from V and 2 from J, leaving 10 bases between them. The germline CDR1 and CDR2 sequences are GTSNPN and SVGIG (reference sequence). The CDR3 runs 12 residues. The CDR3: CAPSGRNQPQHF. Written as DNA, the CDR3 is TGTGCCCCTTCGGGACGCAATCAGCCCCAGCATTTT.

The chain combines TRBV28 with TRBJ1-2, with D uncertain. The V end lost 4 bases, the J end lost 5 bases, and 8 bases lay between the germline ends. CDR3 length: 12 amino acids. Germline CDR1 reads MDHEN; CDR2 reads SYDVKM. CDR3 sequence: CASSWGPYGYTF. The CDR3 nucleotides are TGTGCCAGCAGTTGGGGTCCTTATGGCTACACCTTC.

The V gene is TRBV19, the J gene TRBJ1-6, with D perhaps matching TRBD1 (6 bases). Trimming stripped 5 bases from V and 7 bases from J, with 12 bases between. Per the germline V gene, CDR1 is LNHDA and CDR2 is SQIVND (reference sequence). The CDR3 has 14 residues. The CDR3 DNA follows: TGTGCCAGTAGTGCCGGGACAACGAATTCACCCCTCCACTTT. Protein sequence: CASSAGTTNSPLHF.